Listed here are 19 T cell receptor beta chains from one sample, sequenced in a study of OX40 agonist ivuxolimab in advanced cancers. Libraries were prepared by immunoSEQ multiplex PCR; TCRdb keeps only in-frame clonotypes and omits some of them. This sample has around 34,000 clones, with 65% to 85% found just once. This sample comprised CD4+ or CD8+ T cells sorted from blood, obtained in a trial of the OX40 agonist ivuxolimab. All receptors derive from an adult with an advanced solid tumor such as melanoma, head and neck, liver or kidney cancer.

The V and J genes are TRBV6-5 and TRBJ2-7, with 9 bases fitting TRBD1. V gave up 5 bases and J gave up 6 bases; unmatched junction bases: 5. The germline V gene encodes CDR1 MNHEY and CDR2 SVGAGI. This CDR3 is 13 amino acids long. CDR3 nucleotides: TGTGCCAGCAGTCCCGGGACAGGGCTCGAGCAGTACTTC. This translates into CASSPGTGLEQYF.

V usage is TRBV5-4 and J usage is TRBJ2-7; D is uncertain. Trimming cost V 3 bases and J 1 base, with 11 bases left between them. Germline V gene lookup returns CDR1 SGHNT and CDR2 YYREEE (reference sequence). The length of the CDR3 is 14 residues. The CDR3 reads CASSSAWGSYEQYF. For the CDR3, the DNA is TGTGCCAGCAGCTCGGCTTGGGGTTCCTACGAGCAGTACTTC.

This chain connects TRBV27 to TRBJ1-2; 7 positions agree with TRBD1. Germline V gene sequence: CDR1 MNHEY, CDR2 SMNVEV (reference sequence). V lost 8 bases, J lost 1 base, and 16 bases stayed unmatched. The CDR3 spans 17 residues. The CDR3 DNA follows: TGTGCCAGCGCCCCGGAGGACAGGAGCCTACTTAACTATGGCTACACCTTC. Encoded protein: CASAPEDRSLLNYGYTF.

This rearrangement joins TRBV19 to TRBJ2-1; the D gene is possibly TRBD1 (6 bases). V lost 5 bases and J lost 5, with 16 bases in between. Germline lookup yields CDR1 LNHDA and CDR2 SQIVND (reference sequence). This CDR3 comprises 15 residues. The CDR3 region is CASSLSGTLDNEQFF. The CDR3 DNA is TGTGCCAGTAGTCTCTCCGGGACACTTGACAATGAGCAGTTCTTC.

The CDR3 region has the DNA TGTGCCAGTTCCCTACTAGCGGGAGGGATCTACGAGCAGTACTTC. Translated, it gives CASSLLAGGIYEQYF. The genes are TRBV4-2 and TRBJ2-7; TRBD2 matches at 13 bases. With 9 bases clipped from V and 3 bases from J, the junction kept 8 bases outside the gene matches. The CDR3 is 15 amino acids. Germline-derived CDR1 and CDR2 are LGHNA and YNFKEQ.

This sequence joins TRBV2 and TRBJ2-1, with a weak D call TRBD2 (5 bases). The V end was cut by 2 bases, the J end by 4 bases, with 15 bases between. This CDR3 is 16 amino acids long. Germline V gene lookup returns CDR1 SNHLY and CDR2 FYNNEI. CDR3 nucleotides: TGTGCCAGCAGTGAACGTAGTCTAGCCATATACAATGAGCAGTTCTTC. It codes for CASSERSLAIYNEQFF.

The chain couples TRBV27 to TRBJ1-1, with D perhaps TRBD1 (5 bases). The V end was cut by 4 bases, the J end by 4 bases, with 16 bases between. CDR1 is MNHEY, CDR2 SMNVEV, per germline (reference sequence). The CDR3 runs 15 residues. The CDR3 reads CASSSQSWGGTEAFF. The CDR3 region has the DNA TGTGCCAGCAGTTCCCAATCCTGGGGCGGCACTGAAGCTTTCTTT.

This clone was counted between two and nine times. The gene calls are TRBV4-3 and TRBJ1-5, with 10 bases lining up with TRBD1. This CDR3 has 16 amino acids. The germline V gene has CDR1 LGHNA and CDR2 YSLEER. Trimming cost V 0 bases and J 6 bases; bases outside gene matches: 5. The CDR3 loop is CASSQDFGQGVQPQHF. The CDR3 coding sequence is TGCGCCAGCAGCCAAGATTTCGGACAGGGGGTTCAGCCCCAGCATTTT.

V gene TRBV5-4 combines with J gene TRBJ1-2; 7 nucleotides align to TRBD1. Germline V lookup: CDR1 SGHNT, CDR2 YYREEE (reference sequence). The CDR3 loop spans 12 amino acids. The junction had 0 bases not matched to a gene; V was cut back by 2 bases and J by 5 bases. The CDR3 reads CASSLQGYGYTF. The CDR3 DNA reads TGTGCCAGCAGCTTACAGGGGTATGGCTACACCTTC.

The chain employs TRBV7-4 and TRBJ2-2; the match to TRBD2 covers 9 bases. The CDR3 is made up of 15 amino acids. Per the germline V gene, CDR1 is SGHVT and CDR2 is SQSDAQ. Trimming removed 4 bases from V and 6 bases from J; junction bases left unmatched: 6. The CDR3 coding sequence is TGTGCCAGCAGCTCCCCCAGCGGGAGGCCCGGGGAGCTGTTTTTT. It codes for CASSSPSGRPGELFF.

The chain carries TRBV5-6 and TRBJ2-7; D remains ambiguous. CDR1 and CDR2 (germline): SGHDT, YYEEEE. The CDR3 has 16 amino acids. V lost 1 base to trimming and J lost 2 bases, with 16 bases between them. The DNA for the CDR3 is TGTGCCAGCAGCTTGCCCAGCCTATCCGATCCCTACGAGCAGTACTTC. This translates into CASSLPSLSDPYEQYF.

Remarks on this clone: Other DNA sequences in this specimen translate into the identical CDR3. The J gene is TRBJ1-2, the V gene TRBV6-5; the D is unclear. The CDR3 totals 13 residues. Germline CDR1 and CDR2: MNHEY and SVGAGI. Trimming took off 0 bases at V and 4 bases at J, with 6 bases between the two ends. CDR3 DNA sequence: TGTGCCAGCAGTTACTCAACGGCCTATGGCTACACCTTC. This sequence encodes CASSYSTAYGYTF.

The chain has TRBV27 and TRBJ1-4; 7 bases are a match to TRBD1. The length of the CDR3 is 13 residues. CDR1 and CDR2 (germline): MNHEY, SMNVEV (reference sequence). V dropped 6 bases and J dropped 7; count of bases not matched to a gene: 5. The CDR3 is CASRLWDSEKLFF. CDR3 DNA sequence: TGTGCCAGCAGACTATGGGACAGTGAAAAACTGTTTTTT.

The genes are TRBV27 and TRBJ2-1; D remains unclear. CDR3 length equals 13 residues. V dropped 3 bases and J dropped 8 bases, with 11 bases sitting between them. Germline V lookup: CDR1 MNHEY, CDR2 SMNVEV (reference sequence). The CDR3 DNA follows: TGTGCCAGCAGTTTGGTAGTATGGGATGAGCAGTTCTTC. Its protein product is CASSLVVWDEQFF.

As DNA, the CDR3 is TGTGCCAGCAGTTTAGTACAGGGTGCTGAAGCTTTCTTT. This gives the protein CASSLVQGAEAFF. The V and J genes are TRBV28 and TRBJ1-1, with D possibly being TRBD1 (6 bases). The length of the CDR3 is 13 residues. Trimming removed 2 bases at V and 6 bases at J, with 10 bases between. Germline CDR1 MDHEN, CDR2 SYDVKM.

CDR3 DNA: TGTGCCAGCAGACCGGGACTAGCTTACGAGCAGTACTTC. Translation: CASRPGLAYEQYF. The chain recombines TRBV27 with TRBJ2-7; 9 nucleotides align to TRBD2. Germline V CDR1 and CDR2: MNHEY, SMNVEV (reference sequence). J was trimmed by 4 bases and V by 6 bases; bases with no gene match: 4. This CDR3 has 13 residues.

V is TRBV5-4 and J is TRBJ1-2; D might be TRBD1 (5 bases). Trimming removed 4 bases at V and 0 bases at J, with 13 bases between. This CDR3 is 15 amino acids long. CDR1 is SGHNT and CDR2 is YYREEE in the germline V gene (reference sequence). The CDR3 nucleotides read TGTGCCAGCAGCAGCTGGGACGGTACTAACTATGGCTACACCTTC. It encodes CASSSWDGTNYGYTF. Complete variable domain (other parts from reference TRBV5-4 and TRBJ1-2): ETGVTQSPTHLIKTRGQQVTLRCSSQSGHNTVSWYQQALGQGPQFIFQYYREEENGRGNFPPRFSGLQFPNYSSELNVNALELDDSALYLCASSSWDGTNYGYTFGSGTRLTVV.

The DNA for the CDR3 is TGTGCCAGCAGCTTGGCTTGGCGGGGGGTGTCCACAGATACGCAGTATTTT. Translated: CASSLAWRGVSTDTQYF. The rearrangement uses TRBV5-5 and TRBJ2-3, with TRBD2 matching over 8 bases. V shed 0 bases, J shed 2 bases, and the junction held 8 bases outside the gene matches. Germline CDR1 and CDR2: SGHKS and YYEKEE (reference sequence). This CDR3 region has 17 residues.

The CDR3 protein is CASSPGELGPNEKLFF. The CDR3 bases are TGTGCCAGCTCACCAGGGGAACTGGGGCCTAATGAAAAACTGTTTTTT. V gene TRBV18 combines with J gene TRBJ1-4; maybe TRBD1 (5 bases). V shed 2 bases and J shed 3 bases, with 13 bases lying between them. Germline CDR1 is KGHSH and CDR2 is LQKENI. The CDR3 runs 16 residues.